The rows below give T cell receptor beta chains drawn from one sample of a study of regulatory T cells in long-lasting Graves disease. MiXCR was run by TCRdb on the multiplex PCR reads, yielding one entry per CDR3 protein. The table lists some 420,000 distinct CDR3 sequences, approximately 23% of them singletons. This sample comprised peripheral blood mononuclear cells (PBMCs), obtained when the disease was refractory, from a patient treated with antithyroid drugs. The receptors were sampled from a female donor with Graves disease. Both conserved end residues are part of each CDR3. Fields, in order: D gene, J gene, clone size, V gene, CDR3 length, CDR3 DNA, CDR3 protein. The D gene is left open where the match is weak. Size tells how often a clone was seen (once, few, many) or the class of an expanded clone, and some rows leave it out.

NA TRBJ2-5 NA TRBV5-4 16 TGTGCCAGCAGCTTAAAGGGACACCGCACGGCGGAGACCCAGTACTTC CASSLKGHRTAETQYF
NA TRBJ2-7 NA TRBV7-9 13 TGTGCCAGCAGCCCGCGACAGGGAGGCGAGCAGTACTTC CASSPRQGGEQYF
NA TRBJ2-7 few TRBV5-1 16 TGCGCCAGCAGCCCCGGGGAGTGGGGGCGGCACTACGAGCAGTACTTC CASSPGEWGRHYEQYF
TRBD1 TRBJ2-5 many TRBV28 14 TGTGCCAGCAGCCGACAGGGTGATCGAGAGACCCAGTACTTC CASSRQGDRETQYF
NA TRBJ2-5 many TRBV11-2 14 TGTGCCAGCAGCTTAGCCCCCCTCCCAGAGACCCAGTACTTC CASSLAPLPETQYF
TRBD2 TRBJ2-7 many TRBV20-1 13 TGCAGTGCTAGGTGGACTAGCGGCTACGAGCAGTACTTC CSARWTSGYEQYF
NA TRBJ1-1 many TRBV20-1 14 TGCAGTGCCGTCAGGGGCACTATGAACACTGAAGCTTTCTTT CSAVRGTMNTEAFF
NA TRBJ1-2 many TRBV6-1 16 TGTGCCAGCAGTCCTTTCAACAGGGAAGGTATTTATGGCTACACCTTC CASSPFNREGIYGYTF
TRBD2 TRBJ2-7 many TRBV29-1 13 TGCAGCGCACGTAGCGGGAGCCCCTACGAGCAGTACTTC CSARSGSPYEQYF
NA TRBJ1-1 NA TRBV5-1 14 TGCGCCAGCCACCCGGGACCTGGAGGTACTGAAGCTTTCTTT CASHPGPGGTEAFF
NA TRBJ1-5 NA TRBV2 14 TGTGCCAGCAGTGGGACAAATAGCAATCAGCCCCAGCATTTT CASSGTNSNQPQHF
NA TRBJ2-1 NA TRBV6-2/TRBV6-3 15 TGTGCCAGCAGTTCCCTGTCGACTAGTAGAGATGAGCAGTTCTTC CASSSLSTSRDEQFF
NA TRBJ2-1 NA TRBV20-1 16 TGCAGTGCTAGAGATGGCACCAGGGCAGTAGAAAGTGAGCAGTTCTTC CSARDGTRAVESEQFF
NA TRBJ1-2 many TRBV12-3/TRBV12-4 13 TGTGCCAGCAGCCTTGGCCAGAGCTATGGCTACACCTTC CASSLGQSYGYTF
NA TRBJ1-2 few TRBV11-2 12 TGTGCCAGCAGCTCAAGGGGGGATGGCTACACCTTC CASSSRGDGYTF
TRBD1 TRBJ2-2 NA TRBV5-5 17 TGTGCCAGCAGCTTGTTTGGGACAGGGCCGAACACCGGGGAGCTGTTTTTT CASSLFGTGPNTGELFF
NA TRBJ2-1 NA TRBV5-1 18 TGCGCCAGCAGCTTACTTTACACCGGGACAAACTCCTACAATGAGCAGTTCTTC CASSLLYTGTNSYNEQFF
NA TRBJ2-5 many TRBV12-3/TRBV12-4 11 TGTGCCAGCAGTCTAAGGGAGGCCCAGTACTTC CASSLREAQYF
NA TRBJ1-5 few TRBV5-6 15 TGTGCCAGCAGTTCCCTCCTGGGGAAAAGTCAGCCCCAGCATTTT CASSSLLGKSQPQHF
NA TRBJ2-1 few TRBV9 15 TGTGCCAGCAGCATCAGACCCAGCTCCTACAATGAGCAGTTCTTC CASSIRPSSYNEQFF
NA TRBJ2-4 NA TRBV19 14 TGTGCCAGTAGTCCGACGCTAGCCAAAAACATTCAGTACTTC CASSPTLAKNIQYF
NA TRBJ1-2 NA TRBV28 13 TGTGCCCTAAGTTCACCCCCTAACTATGGCTACACCTTC CALSSPPNYGYTF
NA TRBJ2-7 many TRBV29-1 12 TGCAGCGTTGCGTCTTCTAACTACGAGCAGTACTTC CSVASSNYEQYF
NA TRBJ1-2 NA TRBV7-2 14 TGTGCCAGCAGTCCCCCCGGGACCTACAGTAGGTACACCTTC CASSPPGTYSRYTF
NA TRBJ2-1 few TRBV5-6 16 TGTGCCAGCAGCCCTAGGGAGGCGCTCTCCTACAATGAGCAGTTCTTC CASSPREALSYNEQFF
NA TRBJ2-7 many TRBV6-1 16 TGTGCCAGCAGTCCAACTACTGGTGGCGGAGGGGGCGAGCAGTACTTC CASSPTTGGGGGEQYF
TRBD2 TRBJ2-7 NA TRBV14 15 TGTGCCAGCAGCCAAGGACTAGCGGGGGGACTCGAGCAGTACTTC CASSQGLAGGLEQYF
NA TRBJ1-1 NA TRBV5-1 14 TGCGCCAGCAGCGAAGACTTCCGGGGCGATGAAGCTTTCTTT CASSEDFRGDEAFF
NA TRBJ1-1 once TRBV4-3 14 TGCGCCAGCAGCCAAATGACAGCGAACACTGAAGCTTTCTTT CASSQMTANTEAFF
TRBD1 TRBJ2-2 few TRBV10-2 15 TGCGCCAGCAAACTGACAGGGGAAAACACCGGGGAGCTGTTTTTT CASKLTGENTGELFF
NA TRBJ1-6 many TRBV28 14 TGTGCCAGCAGTTTAGGAGACTTTTCTTCACCCCTCCACTTT CASSLGDFSSPLHF
NA TRBJ1-5 few TRBV20-1 14 TGCAGTGCTAGAGAAGGAGGGGAGGGTCAGCCCCAGCATTTT CSAREGGEGQPQHF
TRBD1 TRBJ1-1 few TRBV6-2/TRBV6-3 17 TGTGCCAGCAGTTACTCGAGCCTCACAGGGGTCGACACTGAAGCTTTCTTT CASSYSSLTGVDTEAFF
NA TRBJ1-1 many TRBV19 13 TGTGCCAGTCGGGTAGGGGATAACACTGAAGCTTTCTTT CASRVGDNTEAFF
TRBD2 TRBJ2-1 NA TRBV28 12 TGTGCCAGCAGTTTAACTAGCGATGAGCAGTTCTTC CASSLTSDEQFF
NA TRBJ2-7 few TRBV5-5 15 TGTGCCAGCAGCTTCAGACCGAGTGAAGGATACGAGCAGTACTTC CASSFRPSEGYEQYF
TRBD2 TRBJ2-1 NA TRBV12-3/TRBV12-4 15 TGTGCCAGCAGTCTCGGGACTAGCGGGGAGGGTGAGCAGTTCTTC CASSLGTSGEGEQFF
TRBD2 TRBJ2-2 NA TRBV12-3/TRBV12-4 14 TGTGCCAGCAGGACTAGCGGGAGTGCCGGGGAGCTGTTTTTT CASRTSGSAGELFF